The T cell receptor (beta chain) described here comes from a study of tumor-infiltrating lymphocytes in localized non-small cell lung cancer. Across the study: Resected tumor was paired with non-adjacent uninvolved lung from the same patient. Study-level results: Tumor T-cell fraction was not associated with recurrence-free survival. Not all patients were TCR sequenced, owing to tissue quantity. Immunotypes IM1 and IM2 had similar TCR-derived T-cell fractions.

Details on this clone: The antigen is not known.

Only in-frame clones appear in the TCRdb table, and some are missing; sequencing was by immunoSEQ multiplex PCR. This table has 13,000 or so clones, around 79% appearing once. J was trimmed by 4 bases and V by 2 bases; bases with no gene match: 10. The CDR3 sequence is 16 residues long. The germline gives CDR1 MNHEY, CDR2 SMNVEV (reference sequence). This sequence joins TRBV27 and TRBJ2-7; 8 positions agree with TRBD2. Sequenced material: lung tumor tissue. The sequence was obtained from a human donor with non-small cell lung cancer. The CDR3 DNA reads as TGTGCCAGCAGTTTAATTAGGACTAGCTTTGGGTACGAGCAGTACTTC. This translates into CASSLIRTSFGYEQYF.